These 8 T cell receptor beta chains came from one sample sequenced in a study of blood T cell repertoires in COVID-19. Repertoires were generated with immunoSEQ multiplex PCR, while TCRdb's copy carries only in-frame clones and drops some. The sample yields about 250,000 clones, 85% to 90% seen once. Sequencing used PBMCs or T cells enriched from blood (not recorded which). The origin of the receptors is a man aged 35-49 years who had recovered from COVID-19.

The chain links TRBV24-1 to TRBJ2-1; TRBD1 aligns across 9 bases. Germline CDR1 is KGHDR and CDR2 is SFDVKD. This CDR3 has 15 residues. Trimming cost V 4 bases and J 5 bases; bases outside gene matches: 5. CDR3 residues: CATSEPGTGHNEQFF. Written as DNA, the CDR3 is TGTGCCACCAGTGAGCCTGGGACAGGGCACAATGAGCAGTTCTTC.

V gene TRBV7-2 combines with J gene TRBJ1-5; weak D call: TRBD1 (5 bases). Germline CDR1 is SGHTA and CDR2 is FQGNSA. This CDR3 contains 16 residues. V lost 1 base and J lost 4, with 14 bases in between. The CDR3 protein is CASSLDSTTVNQPQHF. The CDR3 DNA follows: TGTGCCAGCAGCTTAGATTCTACGACAGTGAATCAGCCCCAGCATTTT. The complete variable domain, with remaining parts taken from reference TRBV7-2 and TRBJ1-5, reads GAGVSQSPSNKVTEKGKDVELRCDPISGHTALYWYRQSLGQGLEFLIYFQGNSAPDKSGLPSDRFSAERTGGSVSTLTIQRTQQEDSAVYLCASSLDSTTVNQPQHFGDGTRLSIL.

The rearrangement links TRBV14 to TRBJ2-3; TRBD2 is a possible D gene (6 bases). Germline V CDR1 and CDR2: SGHDN, FVKESK. The V end lost 1 base, the J end lost 3 bases, and 17 bases lay between the germline ends. This CDR3 spans 17 amino acids. CDR3 amino acids: CASSQAPGLTPTDTQYF. CDR3 nucleotides: TGTGCCAGCAGCCAAGCACCGGGACTTACCCCTACAGATACGCAGTATTTT.

The J gene is TRBJ2-5, the V gene TRBV7-9; 13 bases fit TRBD2. The CDR3 has 16 residues. Germline CDR1 is SEHNR and CDR2 is FQNEAQ (reference sequence). V was clipped by 5 bases and J by 4 bases; unmatched bases: 7. The CDR3 reads CASSQGLAGEGETQYF. CDR3 bases: TGTGCCAGCAGCCAAGGACTAGCGGGAGAGGGAGAGACCCAGTACTTC.

The chain links TRBV5-8 to TRBJ2-1, with D uncertain. Germline CDR1 and CDR2: SGHTS and YDEGEE. This CDR3 is 11 amino acids long. V was pared by 2 bases and J by 10 bases, with 7 bases between. CDR3 amino acids: CASSLHQEQFF. The CDR3 coding sequence is TGTGCCAGCAGCTTACACCAGGAGCAGTTCTTC.

J is TRBJ2-3 and V is TRBV7-8; D possibly corresponds to TRBD2 (6 bases). Germline CDR1 and CDR2: SGHVS and FQNEAQ. CDR3 length equals 15 residues. Trimming pared 1 base from V and 6 bases from J, leaving 14 bases between. DNA for the CDR3: TGTGCCAGCAGCTTAGGCGGGATACGGACGGATACGCAGTATTTT. Its translation: CASSLGGIRTDTQYF.

The chain carries TRBV15 and TRBJ1-5; 7 bases fit TRBD1. Germline trimming cut 3 bases from V and 3 bases from J; bases unmatched to any gene: 5. The CDR3 runs 15 residues. The germline gives CDR1 LNHNV, CDR2 YYDKDF (reference sequence). CDR3 sequence: CATSSLDRINQPQHF. The CDR3, as DNA: TGTGCCACCAGCAGCTTGGACAGGATCAATCAGCCCCAGCATTTT.

This clone was detected only once. The rearrangement uses TRBV5-8 and TRBJ2-7; maybe TRBD1 (5 bases). The germline V and J ends were trimmed by 4 bases and 4 bases, with 6 bases remaining between them. The CDR3 is 11 amino acids. The V gene's germline CDR1 is SGHTS and CDR2 YDEGEE. In nucleotides, the CDR3 is TGTGCCAGCAGCAACAGGTACGAGCAGTACTTC. Translating gives CASSNRYEQYF.